One sample yielded the 20 T cell receptor beta chains listed below, sequenced in a study of OX40 agonist ivuxolimab in advanced cancers. Only in-frame clones appear in the TCRdb table, and some are missing; sequencing was by immunoSEQ multiplex PCR. The sample lists about 98,000 clones, 87% occurring once. Here the sequenced sample was CD4+ or CD8+ T cells sorted from blood, taken in a trial of the OX40 agonist ivuxolimab. Receptors originate from an adult with an advanced solid tumor such as melanoma, head and neck, liver or kidney cancer.

This clone was observed a single time. The CDR3 loop reads CASSGRGSGANVLTF. In DNA form, the CDR3 reads TGTGCCAGCAGTGGAAGGGGTTCTGGGGCCAACGTCCTGACTTTC. J is TRBJ2-6 and V is TRBV25-1; D is perhaps TRBD1 (5 bases). V was pared by 4 bases and J by 1 base, with 8 bases between. The length of the CDR3 is 15 residues. Germline V lookup: CDR1 MGHDK, CDR2 SYGVNS.

The chain employs TRBV5-4 and TRBJ1-1; D unclear. Looked up from germline, CDR1 is SGHNT and CDR2 is YYREEE (reference sequence). This CDR3 has 14 residues. V was clipped by 0 bases and J by 4 bases, with 10 bases between them. CDR3 sequence reads: CASSLAGESTEAFF. DNA for the CDR3: TGTGCCAGCAGCTTGGCCGGGGAGAGCACTGAAGCTTTCTTT.

The chain joins TRBV25-1 to TRBJ2-5; D is possibly TRBD2 (7 bases). Germline lookup yields CDR1 MGHDK and CDR2 SYGVNS. CDR3 size: 14 residues. V lost 2 bases to trimming and J lost 1 base, with 8 bases between them. Here the CDR3 DNA reads TGTGCCAGCAGTGAAAGGGGGGGCCAAGAGACCCAGTACTTC. Translated, it gives CASSERGGQETQYF. Variable domain in full (rest from reference TRBV25-1 and TRBJ2-5): EADIYQTPRYLVIGTGKKITLECSQTMGHDKMYWYQQDPGMELHLIHYSYGVNSTEKGDLSSESTVSRIRTEHFPLTLESARPSHTSQYLCASSERGGQETQYFGPGTRLLVL.

This clone was seen only once. The gene calls are TRBV15 and TRBJ2-6, with TRBD2 identical over 7 bases. The CDR3 totals 15 residues. Germline V gene data show CDR1 as LNHNV and CDR2 as YYDKDF (reference sequence). The J segment lost 4 bases and the V segment lost 0 bases, leaving 0 bases of the junction unmatched. DNA for the CDR3: TGTGCCACCAGCAGAGACGGGAGGGGGGCCAACGTCCTGACTTTC. It translates to CATSRDGRGANVLTF.

The rearrangement links TRBV15 to TRBJ2-7; 12 bases line up with TRBD1. The CDR3 covers 16 residues. With V trimmed by 2 bases and J by 6 bases, 8 bases remained unmatched. Germline loops: CDR1 LNHNV, CDR2 YYDKDF (reference sequence). CDR3 DNA sequence: TGTGCCACCAGCAGATACCCGGGACAGGGGGCGTCCGAGCAGTACTTC. It encodes CATSRYPGQGASEQYF.

The chain uses TRBV18 and TRBJ1-2; D uncertain. The CDR3 has 14 residues. Trimming removed 3 bases at V and 4 bases at J, with 12 bases between. Germline V gives CDR1 KGHSH, CDR2 LQKENI. The CDR3, as DNA: TGTGCCAGCTCACCGGCGGTTGCCCCCTATGGCTACACCTTC. This codes for CASSPAVAPYGYTF.

The chain combines TRBV5-1 with TRBJ1-2, with D possibly matching TRBD1 (5 bases). Germline V lookup: CDR1 SGHRS, CDR2 YFSETQ. The CDR3 is 16 amino acids. With 0 bases removed from V and 5 bases from J, the gap between germline ends came to 17 bases. CDR3: CASSLGNTGAPYGYTF. The DNA of the CDR3 is TGCGCCAGCAGCTTGGGTAATACAGGAGCTCCTTATGGCTACACCTTC.

V usage is TRBV19 and J usage is TRBJ2-5; D gene ambiguous. V was shortened by 8 bases and J by 4 bases, with 17 bases between the two germline ends. Germline V gives CDR1 LNHDA, CDR2 SQIVND (reference sequence). This CDR3 spans 14 amino acids. CDR3 DNA: TGTGCCAGTTCCGCAGTTGGGCGGAGAGAGACCCAGTACTTC. Its protein product is CASSAVGRRETQYF.

Turning to this clone: This CDR3 fails to terminate in the conserved phenylalanine or tryptophan, so it likely reflects a read error. This chain joins TRBV6-6 and TRBJ1-2; D is undetermined. The CDR3 consists of 14 residues. V lost 5 bases, J lost 5 bases, and 15 bases lay in between. The germline gives CDR1 MNHNY, CDR2 SVGAGI (reference sequence). The CDR3 protein is CASSRSAARYGYTL. The CDR3 DNA sequence: TGTGCCAGCAGTCGGAGCGCTGCGAGATATGGCTACACCCTC.

This clone was recorded once. The CDR3 is CAISDGQGYGYTF. The DNA of the CDR3 is TGTGCCATCAGTGATGGACAGGGCTATGGCTACACCTTC. The chain carries TRBV10-3 and TRBJ1-2; 8 nucleotides agree with TRBD1. Trimming took 3 bases from V and 4 from J; bases not matched to a gene: 1. The CDR3 is made up of 13 amino acids. Germline loops: CDR1 ENHRY, CDR2 SYGVKD.

V usage is TRBV2 and J usage is TRBJ1-2; D gene uncertain. V was shortened by 7 bases and J by 8 bases, with 17 bases between the two germline ends. Germline CDR1 and CDR2: SNHLY and FYNNEI. The length of the CDR3 is 13 residues. For the CDR3, the DNA is TGTGCCAGCACTGGAATAACGGGAGGCGGCTACACCTTC. Amino acid sequence: CASTGITGGGYTF.

This rearrangement joins TRBV6-1 to TRBJ1-1; TRBD1 agrees at 9 bases. The germline CDR1 and CDR2 sequences are MNHNS and SASEGT. J was trimmed by 6 bases and V by 6 bases; bases with no gene match: 11. The CDR3 extends over 15 amino acids. The CDR3 sequence is CASREQGQGSSEAFF. DNA for the CDR3: TGTGCCAGCAGGGAGCAGGGACAGGGATCTTCTGAAGCTTTCTTT.

The gene calls are TRBV7-9 and TRBJ1-1; D is unclear. CDR3 length: 11 residues. Trimming shortened V by 7 bases and J by 13 bases, and 16 bases separated the two germline ends. The germline V gene has CDR1 SEHNR and CDR2 FQNEAQ (reference sequence). CDR3 amino acids: CASIIPRGVFF. DNA of the CDR3: TGTGCCAGCATCATTCCCCGCGGGGTTTTCTTT.

As to this clone: Here the CDR3 omits its conserved ending phenylalanine or tryptophan, so a read error is the likely source. V and J are TRBV4-2 and TRBJ1-6; D gene ambiguous. Trimming pared 2 bases from V and 6 bases from J, leaving 8 bases between. From germline, CDR1 is LGHNA and CDR2 YNFKEQ. This CDR3 has 14 amino acids. The CDR3 DNA reads as TGTGCCAGCAGCCAATCAAGTCTTAATTCACCCCTCCACCTT. Translated, it gives CASSQSSLNSPLHL.

The CDR3 DNA is TGTGCCAGCGGAAGAGAGACCCAGTACTTC. Protein sequence: CASGRETQYF. V gene TRBV2 combines with J gene TRBJ2-5; D is ambiguous. Trimming left V 8 bases short and J 4 bases short, with 5 bases between. Germline-derived CDR1 and CDR2 are SNHLY and FYNNEI. The CDR3 runs 10 residues. The entire variable domain, with the rest obtained from reference TRBV2 and TRBJ2-5, is as follows: EPEVTQTPSHQVTQMGQEVILRCVPISNHLYFYWYRQILGQKVEFLVSFYNNEISEKSEIFDDQFSVERPDGSNFTLKIRSTKLEDSAMYFCASGRETQYFGPGTRLLVL.

Only a few counts were recorded for this clone. CDR3 residues: CASKQGISLDTEAFF. The CDR3 nucleotides are TGTGCCAGTAAACAGGGTATAAGCTTGGACACTGAAGCTTTCTTT. The chain recombines TRBV2 with TRBJ1-1, with D possibly TRBD1 on 6 matching bases. The CDR3 runs to 15 residues. Germline V lookup: CDR1 SNHLY, CDR2 FYNNEI. V was shortened by 9 bases and J by 3 bases, with 20 bases between the two germline ends.

The genes are TRBV16 and TRBJ2-5; D is unclear. In germline, CDR1 is KGHSY, CDR2 FQNENV. The V and J ends lost 2 bases and 4 bases respectively, with 2 bases between them. The length of the CDR3 is 11 residues. The CDR3 loop reads CASSQRETQYF. CDR3 DNA sequence: TGTGCCAGCAGCCAACGAGAGACCCAGTACTTC.

The chain is built from TRBV7-9 and TRBJ2-7; D gene ambiguous. The CDR3 sequence is 15 residues long. The V gene's germline CDR1 is SEHNR and CDR2 FQNEAQ (reference sequence). V lost 3 bases and J 3 bases, leaving 15 bases between the germline ends. This CDR3 reads CASSFVWAMNYEQYF. The DNA for the CDR3 is TGTGCCAGCAGCTTCGTTTGGGCCATGAACTACGAGCAGTACTTC.

This chain links TRBV6-5 with TRBJ2-5, with unresolved D. Judging by the DNA end, TRBJ2-7 fits better; the J call may be wrong. The CDR3 spans 13 residues. Germline V CDR1 and CDR2: MNHEY, SVGAGI. Here the CDR3 reads CASSYRPWYEQYF. The CDR3 bases are TGTGCCAGCAGTTACCGACCCTGGTACGAGCAGTACTTC.

The chain is built from TRBV18 and TRBJ1-1; D unresolved. Per germline, CDR1 KGHSH and CDR2 LQKENI. The V and J ends lost 8 bases and 5 bases respectively, with 15 bases between them. The CDR3 runs to 13 residues. The CDR3 is CASEEGMGTEAFF. The CDR3 nucleotides are TGTGCCAGCGAGGAAGGGATGGGGACTGAAGCTTTCTTT.